These 23 T cell receptor beta chains share one sample of origin, sequenced in a study of CXCR3-negative and CXCR3-positive naive CD8 T cells. The study made its TRB cDNA libraries by 5' RACE, adding UMI labels. TCRdb re-called the 5' RACE reads, yielding one record per CDR3 amino acid sequence without DNA. Listed are around 140,000 distinct CDR3 sequences; roughly 0.29% falls within the top ten. Sequencing input: naive CXCR3- CD8+ T cells from blood. Subset indicated: CD45RO-CCR7+CD27+CD95- naive CD8+ T cells lacking CXCR3 (TNR3-). The receptor set was obtained from a human donor in good health. Some clones in this sample may be carry-over from other donors' samples.

This chain joins TRBV9 and TRBJ2-3; no DNA is available, so the TRBD2 call from TCRdb remains unchecked. The V gene's germline CDR1 is SGDLS and CDR2 YYNGEE. This CDR3 comprises 17 residues. The CDR3 loop reads CASSRNPGLADTDTQYF.

The CDR3 reads CASSEGPNTEAFF. The chain links TRBV6-4 to TRBJ1-1. Germline-derived CDR1 and CDR2 are MRHNA and SNTAGT. The CDR3 runs to 13 residues.

V and J are TRBV20-1 and TRBJ2-7; TCRdb proposes TRBD2, but this gene call is untestable without DNA. This CDR3 has 15 amino acids. The germline V gene encodes CDR1 DFQATT and CDR2 SNEGSKA (reference sequence). CDR3 amino acids: CSARGPGLAGVEQYF.

CDR3 sequence: CSVLDGTNYGYTF. The chain recombines TRBV29-1 with TRBJ1-2. This CDR3 comprises 13 residues. Germline V gene sequence: CDR1 SQVTM, CDR2 ANQGSEA. The full variable domain, completed using reference TRBV29-1 and TRBJ1-2, is SAVISQKPSRDICQRGTSLTIQCQVDSQVTMMFWYRQQPGQSLTLIATANQGSEATYESGFVIDKFPISRPNLTFSTLTVSNMSPEDSSIYLCSVLDGTNYGYTFGSGTRLTVV.

The chain uses TRBV19 and TRBJ1-1; TCRdb selects TRBD1, and the lack of DNA leaves this call unchecked. Germline V gene lookup returns CDR1 LNHDA and CDR2 SQIVND (reference sequence). This CDR3 has 15 amino acids. The CDR3 here is CASGLGGGSGTEAFF. The full variable domain, in which reference TRBV19 and TRBJ1-1 provide the parts outside the CDR3, is DGGITQSPKYLFRKEGQNVTLSCEQNLNHDAMYWYRQDPGQGLRLIYYSQIVNDFQKGDIAEGYSVSREKKESFPLTVTSAQKNPTAFYLCASGLGGGSGTEAFFGQGTRLTVV.

This chain uses TRBV5-4 with TRBJ2-1; lacking DNA, the TRBD1 call made by TCRdb goes unchecked. The CDR3 is made up of 15 amino acids. Germline CDR1 and CDR2: SGHNT and YYREEE (reference sequence). CDR3: CASSSRDRSYNEQFF.

V gene TRBV29-1 combines with J gene TRBJ2-7; as DNA is missing, the TRBD2 call by TCRdb cannot be tested. CDR1 and CDR2 from the germline V gene are SQVTM and ANQGSEA. The CDR3 consists of 14 residues. CDR3 sequence: CSGRLAGGAYEQYF.

The chain is built from TRBV28 and TRBJ1-6. CDR1 MDHEN and CDR2 SYDVKM come from the germline V gene. The CDR3 runs to 14 residues. The CDR3 sequence: CASSPRGGGAPLHF.

J is TRBJ2-7 and V is TRBV4-2. In germline, CDR1 is LGHNA, CDR2 YNFKEQ. This CDR3 is 14 amino acids long. This CDR3 is CASSQEGGPYEQYF.

The CDR3 sequence is CASSFISGVSYEQYF. The rearrangement links TRBV21-1 to TRBJ2-7; lacking DNA, the TRBD1 call made by TCRdb goes unchecked. TRBV21-1 is a recognized pseudogene. This CDR3 is 15 amino acids long.

The CDR3 here is CASSFLLGRDYEQYF. This chain connects TRBV5-1 to TRBJ2-7; the D call from TCRdb, TRBD1, cannot be confirmed without DNA. The germline V gene has CDR1 SGHRS and CDR2 YFSETQ. This CDR3 has 15 amino acids.

The CDR3 loop reads CASTTDNYEQYF. The V and J genes are TRBV6-5 and TRBJ2-7; no DNA is available, so the TRBD1 call from TCRdb remains unchecked. This CDR3 is built from 12 residues. Germline loops: CDR1 MNHEY, CDR2 SVGAGI.

V usage is TRBV5-5 and J usage is TRBJ2-3. Germline assignment: CDR1 SGHKS and CDR2 YYEKEE (reference sequence). The CDR3 extends over 14 amino acids. This CDR3 is CASSLSQFTDTQYF.

This chain uses TRBV10-3 with TRBJ2-7; the TRBD1 assignment by TCRdb is unverifiable without DNA. Germline V gene sequence: CDR1 ENHRY, CDR2 SYGVKD. This CDR3 region has 16 residues. CDR3 sequence: CAISEHRQGQSYEQYF.

This sequence joins TRBV28 and TRBJ2-5; TCRdb names TRBD1, which stays unverified in the absence of DNA. The CDR3 is 14 residues long. Germline V gene lookup returns CDR1 MDHEN and CDR2 SYDVKM. CDR3 residues: CASSGDKYQETQYF.

V is TRBV28 and J is TRBJ2-1; absent DNA, TCRdb's TRBD1 call cannot be checked. Germline assignment: CDR1 MDHEN and CDR2 SYDVKM. CDR3 length: 15 amino acids. This chain's CDR3 is CASSPGQVNYNEQFF.

This chain links TRBV7-9 with TRBJ1-1. The CDR3 sequence is 13 residues long. CDR1 is SEHNR, CDR2 FQNEAQ, per germline (reference sequence). The CDR3 sequence is CASSFTLDTEAFF.

The gene calls are TRBV6-1 and TRBJ2-3; TCRdb selects TRBD1, and the lack of DNA leaves this call unchecked. Per germline, CDR1 MNHNS and CDR2 SASEGT. CDR3 length equals 16 residues. This CDR3 is CASSEAAGTGGLAQYF.

The genes are TRBV7-3 and TRBJ2-2; TCRdb's D gene call, TRBD2, goes unchecked for lack of DNA. From germline, CDR1 is SGHTA and CDR2 FQGTGA. The CDR3 has 17 residues. CDR3 region: CASTALAGGANTGELFF.

The chain has TRBV4-1 and TRBJ2-7; TCRdb names TRBD1, which stays unverified in the absence of DNA. This CDR3 region has 16 residues. Germline V gene lookup returns CDR1 MGHRA and CDR2 YSYEKL. This CDR3 is CASSPSQGTGYYEQYF.

The chain is built from TRBV29-1 and TRBJ2-7; TCRdb calls TRBD1, which cannot be checked without DNA. CDR1 is SQVTM and CDR2 is ANQGSEA in the germline V gene. The CDR3 is made up of 14 amino acids. The chain's CDR3 is CSVTGTGVVYEQYF.

CDR3: CASSLGYYDQGDEQFF. This chain links TRBV7-9 with TRBJ2-1; TCRdb outputs TRBD1, but without DNA this stays unchecked. This CDR3 spans 16 amino acids. Germline CDR1 reads SEHNR; CDR2 reads FQNEAQ (reference sequence).

The chain has TRBV28 and TRBJ2-1; TCRdb picks TRBD2, but there is no DNA to check that call. Germline CDR1 and CDR2: MDHEN and SYDVKM. The CDR3 covers 14 residues. The CDR3 spells CASSLVTSPMEQFF.